This TCR beta chain was obtained from a study of CD4 T cells in relation to SARS-CoV-2 and coronaviruses. Study-wide context: Convalescent patients were fewer than 10 males and 4 females; two were Hispanic. Findings and limits, study-wide: Monoreactive clones expanded significantly more to SARS-CoV-2 than crossreactive clones did.

This clone was seen just once. Its matching antigen is unknown. Naive and memory CD4+ T cells came from enriched cryopreserved PBMCs. Method: immunoSEQ multiplex PCR; TCRdb's copy keeps in-frame clones and lacks some. The sample lists tens of thousands of clones, over 75% occurring once. Germline V CDR1 and CDR2: SGHDT, YYEEEE. This CDR3 has 15 amino acids. V was clipped by 1 base and J by 2 bases, with 12 bases between them. This receptor was identified in an adult with COVID-19. This chain connects TRBV5-6 to TRBJ1-2; no reliable D call. The sample consisted of naive CD4+ T cells from PBMCs, cultured in vitro. Noted subset: naive CD4+ T cells isolated by negative enrichment. The CDR3 bases are TGTGCCAGCAGCTTGTCGGGGTGGTTAAACTATGGCTACACCTTC. Its protein is CASSLSGWLNYGYTF.